This T cell receptor beta chain was observed in a study of CD8+CD57+ T cells in acquired aplastic anemia. Looking at the study overall: Each DNA sample taken from sorted CD4+ and CD8+ cells came to about 3.4 ug on average. Study observations and caveats: Both patients and controls carried the same twenty-nine CD8+ CDR3 sequences.

This clonotype has ten or more counts. The antigen remains unidentified. The TCR beta profiling, which covered VDJ combination and CDR3 sequence, was carried out using genomic DNA as the template. From the reads, TCRdb called clonotypes with MiXCR, one entry per CDR3 protein. The data contain roughly 190,000 distinct CDR3 sequences, around 50% of them singletons. The CDR3 has 16 amino acids. Germline values: CDR1 MNHNS, CDR2 SASEGT. With 4 bases removed from V and 0 bases from J, the gap between germline ends came to 13 bases. The chain employs TRBV6-1 and TRBJ2-1; D is possibly TRBD2 (6 bases). The TCR was taken from a human donor in good health, serving as a control. Sequences were obtained from sorted CD4+, CD8+, or CD8+CD57+ T cells (not recorded which) from PBMCs. The CDR3 coding sequence is TGTGCCAGCAGTGGGAGGGGAGTTTCCTCCTACAATGAGCAGTTCTTC. Protein product: CASSGRGVSSYNEQFF.